This TCR beta chain stems from a study of CD8 T cells in ankylosing spondylitis (TCRdb year 2017). Regarding the complete study: To find TCR variants linked to disease, the study profiled T cell receptor beta repertoires in ankylosing spondylitis patients and healthy donors. In total, the full study cohort was made up of about 99 healthy donors and 25 ankylosing spondylitis patients. Peripheral blood was sampled, and synovial fluid was additionally collected from ankylosing spondylitis patients. Summary of the overall study and its limitations: Some motif variants had previously been reported in the synovial fluid and blood of reactive arthritis patients, which suggests shared mechanisms of disease initiation. The disease-linked clones were reported to be significantly enriched in matched synovial fluid samples from ankylosing spondylitis patients. Blood from ankylosing spondylitis patients appeared to be characterized by a TCR beta motif composed of eight highly homologous amino acid variants. A CD8+ phenotype was shown by the disease-linked clones, which were found at relatively low frequencies in peripheral blood.

In regard to this clonotype: Its antigen target is currently unknown. Base qualities were left out, and no much larger clone turns up one base away.

TCRdb records Illumina HiSeq 2500 as the sequencer. TCR beta libraries were prepared by quantitative 5'-RACE with molecular barcodes. Per the authors' processing: To identify disease-linked TCR variants, a new computational method was used, one built on a probabilistic model of VDJ rearrangement. TCRdb itself trimmed the public reads at Q25 with fastp, ran MiXCR and retained productive beta chains. CDR3 protein sequences are deduplicated, and each keeps its most common genes and DNA. TCRdb, not the authors, supplied the V and J calls. Recorded for this sample are around 330,000 distinct CDR3 sequences; around a tenth of them occurred a single time. The ten largest clones represent roughly 9.1% of the sample. V loses 6 bases at its end and J loses 6 bases; junction bases beyond the gene matches: 9. From the cysteine through the phenylalanine, the CDR3 covers 13 amino acids. Only the CDR3 region is kept as DNA, spanning 39 bases read in frame from base 1. CDR1 SQVTM and CDR2 ANQGSEA are derived from the germline V gene.

Sequencing was performed on blood, either unsorted or a sorted T cell fraction (not recorded which). The TCR was taken from a female donor with ankylosing spondylitis or in good health (not recorded which). The chain is encoded by TRBV29-1 joined to TRBJ2-7; 9 nucleotides in the junction match TRBD2. The DNA sequence is as follows: TGCAGCGTCCATAGCGGGAGAGGGGGCGAGCAGTACTTC. Its protein reads: CSVHSGRGGEQYF.